This T cell receptor (beta chain) is from a study of cytotoxic CD8 clonotypes in ibrutinib-treated CLL (dated by TCRdb to the early 2020s). General notes on the study: In this cohort, approximately 14 patients were treatment-naive and fewer than 13 were relapsed/refractory, while approximately 18 had unmutated IGHV. Partial responses were observed in roughly 24 patients and complete responses in 2; after a median follow-up of around 68 months, remission was maintained in roughly 15 patients and progression was observed in approximately twelve. Response samples were taken after a median of about a year on treatment, ranging from roughly 6 to 36 months. Samples averaged approximately 260,000 productive templates and 80,000 to 100,000 productive rearrangements. Of the 70 to 90 people in the trial, 26 had longitudinal samples available. Cryopreserved peripheral blood mononuclear cells were collected at three points: before therapy, at response, and at either sustained remission or disease progression. Every remission and progressive disease sample was obtained while ibrutinib was still being received by the patients. The full study reports these points: An increase in clonality was observed at ibrutinib response, with clonality remaining stable during sustained remission and falling back toward baseline at progression. Public clonotypes were rare and either shrank or stayed stable during treatment, and the rise in clonality at ibrutinib response reflected expansion of private clonotypes. Sampling times were not matched between sustained-remission and progressing patients, and lymph node repertoires were not studied. At baseline, clonality was higher than in age-matched healthy donors and showed a strong correlation with circulating CD8+ T-cell counts.

This sample's time point label indicates: 20 to 30 months on ibrutinib. For TCR beta library preparation, roughly 2.1 micrograms of genomic DNA were isolated from cryopreserved PBMCs. Longitudinal blood samples from CLL patients on ibrutinib monotherapy were analyzed using high-throughput TCR beta sequencing. The patients took part in an open-label, single-center phase 2 trial of ibrutinib monotherapy. This clone appeared once. The target of this receptor is not known. No quality values exist for individual bases; no much larger clone is one base distant. The goal of deep resolution MiSeq sequencing was a depth between 1 in 1 million and 1 in 200,000 T cells, and coverage averaged 10x per clonotype. The immunoSEQ hsTCRB Kit was used to generate the TCR beta libraries. Processing in the source paper ran as follows. Data were analyzed with ImmunoSEQ Data Assistant and ImmunoSEQ Analyzer, with V, D and J genes assigned per IMGT definitions. Clonality, which ranges from 0 to 1, was calculated as one minus the normalized Shannon entropy of productive rearrangement frequencies. Only overrepresented clonotypes making up at least 0.05% of each patient's repertoire were included in the public clonotype analysis. Repertoires from some 14 age-matched healthy donors in immuneACCESS were used as clonality controls. What TCRdb holds here is the immuneACCESS table cut down to in-frame rearrangements. Part of the clones is not present; checked against another copy, under half of the missing clones reflect an unresolved V gene, and the others are unexplained. Clonal size and the V and J genes are those of that table, whereas D and trimming came from the DNA. For this sample the table gives 250,000 or so clones, of which 70% were detected only once. 15% of the sample belongs to the ten largest clones.

The clonotype was recovered from a human donor with chronic lymphocytic leukemia. The sequences come from PBMCs, collected after 24 months of ibrutinib treatment.

The DNA reads TGTGCCAGCAGCGTAGATCCCCTTCCGCCTCCGTTAGCGGGAGAGGCCTACAATGAGCAGTTCTTC. Translation gives CASSVDPLPPPLAGEAYNEQFF. The V and J genes are TRBV9 and TRBJ2-1; a stretch of 9 junction bases matches TRBD2. CDR1 is given as SGDLS and CDR2 as YYNGEE, both from the germline V gene. From cysteine to phenylalanine, the CDR3 is 22 amino acids long. The retained sequence is limited to the CDR3, 66 bases, with the frame set at the first base. The V end gives up 0 bases and the J end 2 bases, leaving 21 bases in the junction not matched to a gene.